Listed below are T cell receptor beta chains from one sample, sequenced in a study of T cell responses to AZD1222 COVID-19 vaccine. Sequencing used immunoSEQ multiplex PCR; TCRdb keeps in-frame clones, though not all of them. The table lists around 200,000 clones, 85% to 95% of them singletons. The sample in question was peripheral blood, obtained on day 0 of AZD1222 vaccination. These receptors all come from an adult in good health. CDR3s include the opening cysteine and the closing phenylalanine or tryptophan. The D gene is left open where the match is weak.

j_call d_call v_call cdr3_nt cdr3_aa
TRBJ2-2 NA TRBV5-1 TGCGCCAGCAGCTTGGCCGACACCGGGGAGCTGTTTTTT CASSLADTGELFF
TRBJ1-2 NA TRBV10-3 TGTGCCTCAGGACGGAACTATGGCTACACCTTC CASGRNYGYTF
TRBJ1-3 NA TRBV27 TGTGCCAGCAGTCCCAGGTCCGGGATTGGAAACACCATATATTTT CASSPRSGIGNTIYF
TRBJ2-1 NA TRBV7-9 TGTGCCAGCAGCTTAGTGGGTGGCAGGCGGAATGAGCAGTTCTTC CASSLVGGRRNEQFF
TRBJ2-7 NA TRBV6-1 TGTGCCAGCAGTGAACACCGCCCAGGGAAAATCGAGCAGTACTTC CASSEHRPGKIEQYF
TRBJ1-3 NA TRBV11-2 TGTGCCAGCAGCTTAGAACAGGTATATGGCTCTGGAAACACCATATATTTT CASSLEQVYGSGNTIYF
TRBJ1-2 NA TRBV3-1/TRBV3-2 TGTGCCAGCCTCTTTCAATATGGCTACACCTTC CASLFQYGYTF
TRBJ1-2 NA TRBV15 TGTGCCACCAGCAGAGATCGGGGCTATGGCTACACCTTC CATSRDRGYGYTF
TRBJ1-5 NA TRBV19 TGTGCCAGTAGTATCGTATCGGCGGGGTTTCAGCCCCAGCATTTT CASSIVSAGFQPQHF
TRBJ1-6 NA TRBV12-3/TRBV12-4 TGTGCCAGCAGCGGGACGACATACTCACCCCTCCACTTT CASSGTTYSPLHF
TRBJ1-2 NA TRBV25-1 TGTGCCAGCACCTCTTCCGGGGTTCGGAATCGAAAATATGGCTACACCTTC CASTSSGVRNRKYGYTF
TRBJ1-5 NA TRBV4-2 TGTGCCAGCAGCCAAGGAGTTGTCGGCCGGAGGGGAAATCAGCCCCAGCATTTT CASSQGVVGRRGNQPQHF
TRBJ1-6 TRBD1 TRBV5-1 TGCGCCAGCAGCCGGGGACAGGGTTTCGCTAATTCACCCCTCCACTTT CASSRGQGFANSPLHF
TRBJ1-1 NA TRBV19 TGTGCCAGTACCCTCACCGGGAGAGGCACTGAAGCTTTCTTT CASTLTGRGTEAFF